Listed below are T cell receptor beta chains from one sample, sequenced in a study of blood T cell repertoires in COVID-19. Some clones are missing from TCRdb's copy, which holds only in-frame ones; the method was immunoSEQ multiplex PCR. The data hold hundreds of thousands of clones, with roughly 90% observed a single time. What was sequenced was peripheral blood. These receptors originate from a woman in her sixties with COVID-19, enrolled during active disease. Each CDR3 is given with its conserved first and last residue. The order of the fields is V gene, CDR3 length, clone size, D gene, J gene, CDR3 protein, CDR3 DNA. D genes are given only for firm matches. A clone size is listed for some rows: how often the clone was seen (once, few, many), or a class if it is expanded.

>TRBV4-3|19|NA|TRBD1|TRBJ2-3
CASSQEGSYGTGVADTQYF
TGCGCCAGCAGCCAAGAGGGGAGCTACGGGACAGGGGTGGCAGATACGCAGTATTTT
>TRBV14|13|NA|NA|TRBJ2-3
CASSQYELGTQYF
TGTGCCAGCAGCCAATACGAGCTAGGTACGCAGTATTTT
>TRBV7-2|16|NA|NA|TRBJ2-3
CASSLGPSGNTDTQYF
TGTGCCAGCAGCTTAGGGCCCAGCGGAAACACAGATACGCAGTATTTT
>TRBV3-1/TRBV3-2|13|NA|TRBD1|TRBJ1-1
CASSQDQGVVAFF
TGTGCCAGCAGCCAAGATCAGGGGGTCGTGGCTTTCTTT
>TRBV12-3/TRBV12-4|12|NA|TRBD1|TRBJ1-2
CASSSTGHGYTF
TGTGCCAGCAGTTCGACAGGGCACGGCTACACCTTC
>TRBV6-5|15|NA|NA|TRBJ1-5
CASREQGYSNQPQHF
TGTGCCAGCAGGGAGCAGGGGTATAGCAATCAGCCCCAGCATTTT
>TRBV5-1|15|NA|TRBD1|TRBJ2-7
CASSLGSTGPYEQYF
TGCGCCAGCAGCTTGGGTTCGACAGGGCCTTACGAGCAGTACTTC
>TRBV9|13|NA|NA|TRBJ1-1
CASSATTGTEAFF
TGTGCCAGCAGCGCCACTACAGGGACTGAAGCTTTCTTT
>TRBV10-3|17|NA|TRBD1|TRBJ1-1
CAISESGDRGRNTEAFF
TGTGCCATCAGTGAGTCAGGGGACAGGGGTAGGAACACTGAAGCTTTCTTT
>TRBV2|15|NA|NA|TRBJ1-1
CASSASATGSTEAFF
TGTGCCAGCAGTGCCTCCGCAACAGGGAGCACTGAAGCTTTCTTT
>TRBV7-8|17|NA|TRBD2|TRBJ2-3
CASSLRPSGGAGDTQYF
TGTGCCAGCAGCTTGAGGCCTAGCGGGGGGGCAGGTGATACGCAGTATTTT
>TRBV10-1|12|NA|TRBD2|TRBJ2-1
CATEPGGDEQFF
TGCGCCACCGAGCCGGGAGGAGATGAGCAGTTCTTC
>TRBV9|16|NA|TRBD1|TRBJ2-1
CASSVLGGTGYNEQFF
TGTGCCAGCAGCGTATTGGGAGGGACAGGGTACAATGAGCAGTTCTTC
>TRBV29-1|15|NA|TRBD1|TRBJ2-5
CSVLYWGQGVETQYF
TGCAGCGTACTGTACTGGGGGCAGGGGGTAGAGACCCAGTACTTC
>TRBV3-1/TRBV3-2|14|NA|NA|TRBJ1-2
CASSQSEGTYGYTF
TGTGCCAGCAGCCAAAGCGAGGGAACCTATGGCTACACCTTC
>TRBV2|14|NA|NA|TRBJ2-3
CASSVGQGTDTQYF
TGTGCCAGCAGTGTGGGGCAGGGAACAGATACGCAGTATTTT
>TRBV30|13|once|NA|TRBJ1-2
CAWIPQGGYGYTF
TGTGCCTGGATCCCCCAGGGCGGCTATGGCTACACCTTC
>TRBV2|13|NA|NA|TRBJ2-7
CARGQGISYEQYF
TGTGCCAGAGGCCAGGGCATCTCCTACGAGCAGTACTTC
>TRBV30|12|NA|NA|TRBJ2-7
CAWSTGSREQYF
TGTGCCTGGAGCACAGGTTCGCGGGAGCAGTACTTC
>TRBV7-7|15|NA|TRBD1|TRBJ2-5
CASSPGTGGLETQYF
TGTGCCAGCAGCCCAGGGACAGGGGGCTTAGAGACCCAGTACTTC
>TRBV25-1|14|NA|NA|TRBJ2-3
CASRKTGLRDTQYF
TGTGCCAGCAGAAAGACAGGTTTGCGAGATACGCAGTATTTT
>TRBV19|15|NA|TRBD2|TRBJ2-2
CASRTSGGVSGELFF
TGTGCCAGTAGGACAAGCGGGGGGGTCTCCGGGGAGCTGTTTTTT
>TRBV10-3|12|NA|NA|TRBJ1-6
CAISPVNSPLHF
TGTGCCATCAGCCCGGTTAATTCACCCCTCCACTTT
>TRBV1|21|NA|NA|TRBJ2-3
CTSSHTPGLAGGPTSTDTQYF
TGCACCAGCAGCCATACTCCAGGACTAGCGGGGGGCCCAACTAGCACAGATACGCAGTATTTT
>TRBV2|15|NA|TRBD2|TRBJ2-1
CASSEGLAGYNEQFF
TGTGCCAGCAGTGAAGGGCTAGCGGGGTACAATGAGCAGTTCTTC
>TRBV30|10|NA|NA|TRBJ1-4
CATEGEKLFF
TGTGCCACCGAGGGAGAAAAACTGTTTTTT